This passage covers 31 T cell receptor beta chains from one sample sequenced in a study of blood T cell repertoires in COVID-19. Only in-frame clones appear in the TCRdb table, and some are missing; sequencing was by immunoSEQ multiplex PCR. The sample carries fewer than 200,000 clones, roughly four fifths recorded once. Sequenced input: peripheral blood. The source is a woman of 80 years or more with COVID-19, enrolled during active disease.

This rearrangement joins TRBV27 to TRBJ1-2; D perhaps matches TRBD1 (6 bases). Trimming took 5 bases from V and 5 from J, leaving 15 bases between them. This CDR3 comprises 14 residues. The germline gives CDR1 MNHEY, CDR2 SMNVEV (reference sequence). CDR3 in amino acids: CASSARGHNYGYTF. CDR3 nucleotide sequence: TGTGCCAGCAGTGCTAGGGGACACAATTATGGCTACACCTTC.

J is TRBJ2-5 and V is TRBV27; 7 bases agree with TRBD1. Germline CDR1 MNHEY, CDR2 SMNVEV (reference sequence). V lost 5 bases, J lost 5 bases, and 8 bases stayed unmatched. The CDR3 has 14 amino acids. Written as DNA, the CDR3 is TGTGCCAGCAGTACAGGACAGGTCCGGGAGACCCAGTACTTC. Protein product: CASSTGQVRETQYF.

The CDR3 nucleotides read TGTGCCAGCAGTCCCGGGACAGGCGGAAACTATGGCTACACCTTC. As protein: CASSPGTGGNYGYTF. The chain uses TRBV2 and TRBJ1-2; 8 nucleotides line up with TRBD1. This CDR3 region has 15 residues. Germline V gene lookup returns CDR1 SNHLY and CDR2 FYNNEI. V lost 5 bases, J lost 2 bases, and 7 bases stayed unmatched.

The rearrangement uses TRBV7-3 and TRBJ2-1; TRBD2 matches 7 bases. CDR1 is SGHTA, CDR2 FQGTGA, per germline. This CDR3 contains 13 residues. Trimming at V came to 2 bases and at J to 10 bases, leaving 5 bases not matched to a gene. The CDR3 nucleotides read TGTGCCAGCAGCTTAGAGCGGGGTAGGGAGCAGTTCTTC. Its protein is CASSLERGREQFF.

This clone was seen only once. The chain links TRBV18 to TRBJ2-1; D is uncertain. Germline V gives CDR1 KGHSH, CDR2 LQKENI. There are 16 residues in the CDR3. Between the trimmed V and J ends, which lost 6 bases and 8 bases, there was a span of 23 bases. CDR3 protein: CASSPAVKVPSDEQFF. DNA for the CDR3: TGTGCCAGCTCCCCCGCGGTGAAGGTCCCATCGGATGAGCAGTTCTTC. Supplemented by reference TRBV18 and TRBJ2-1, the full variable domain reads NAGVMQNPRHLVRRRGQEARLRCSPMKGHSHVYWYRQLPEEGLKFMVYLQKENIIDESGMPKERFSAEFPKEGPSILRIQQVVRGDSAAYFCASSPAVKVPSDEQFFGPGTRLTVL.

This chain uses TRBV5-1 with TRBJ2-1; 12 nucleotides match TRBD2. J gave up 6 bases and V 3 bases, and 10 bases lay outside the gene matches. The CDR3 length is 17 residues. Germline CDR1 and CDR2: SGHRS and YFSETQ. CDR3 bases: TGCGCCAGCAGCTACGCGCACCTAGCGGGAGGGCGCAATGAGCAGTTCTTC. Encoded protein: CASSYAHLAGGRNEQFF.

The chain couples TRBV6-5 to TRBJ1-1; possible D gene TRBD1, 5 bases. Germline V CDR1 and CDR2: MNHEY, SVGAGI. The CDR3 runs to 14 residues. V was shortened by 6 bases and J by 0 bases, with 11 bases between the two germline ends. CDR3 amino acids: CASRRQTMNTEAFF. DNA of the CDR3: TGTGCCAGCAGGAGACAGACCATGAACACTGAAGCTTTCTTT.

The chain employs TRBV9 and TRBJ2-7; the match to TRBD1 covers 9 bases. The CDR3 loop spans 16 amino acids. The J segment lost 8 bases and the V segment lost 4 bases, leaving 16 bases of the junction unmatched. The V gene's germline CDR1 is SGDLS and CDR2 YYNGEE. This chain's CDR3 is CASSSPGTGLPGKQYF. The CDR3 nucleotides read TGTGCCAGCAGCTCACCCGGGACAGGGTTGCCGGGCAAGCAGTACTTC.

The rearrangement joins TRBV18 to TRBJ2-7; the match to TRBD2 covers 9 bases. J gave up 3 bases and V 4 bases, and 4 bases lay outside the gene matches. Germline lookup yields CDR1 KGHSH and CDR2 LQKENI. The CDR3 runs to 14 residues. The CDR3 loop reads CASSLAGDLYEQYF. CDR3 sequence (DNA): TGTGCCAGCTCACTAGCGGGGGACCTCTACGAGCAGTACTTC.

This rearrangement joins TRBV2 to TRBJ1-4, with TRBD1 matching over 7 bases. This CDR3 has 13 amino acids. After removal of 9 bases from V and 8 bases from J, the junction contained 9 bases not matched to a gene. Germline lookup yields CDR1 SNHLY and CDR2 FYNNEI. The CDR3 DNA reads TGTGCCAGAGCAGGGGGGAATGGGGAAAAACTGTTTTTT. It encodes CARAGGNGEKLFF.

This chain connects TRBV27 to TRBJ2-2; D not certain. V lost 7 bases to trimming and J lost 7 bases, with 16 bases between them. CDR3 length: 14 amino acids. Germline V gene data show CDR1 as MNHEY and CDR2 as SMNVEV (reference sequence). The CDR3 DNA reads TGTGCCAGCAATTCGCGTAACGACATCGGGGAGCTGTTTTTT. Protein: CASNSRNDIGELFF.

This clone has just one count. The chain carries TRBV12-3 or TRBV12-4 and TRBJ2-7, with 7 bases matching TRBD2. Trimming at V came to 9 bases and at J to 6 bases, leaving 11 bases not matched to a gene. CDR3 length equals 13 residues. The CDR3 DNA reads as TGTGCCAGTCTTGGATACACGGGGGGCGAGCAGTACTTC. It translates to CASLGYTGGEQYF.

The chain links TRBV7-9 to TRBJ2-3; 7 bases map to TRBD2. V trimming: 5 bases; J trimming: 4 bases; junction bases outside the gene matches: 9. Germline-derived CDR1 and CDR2 are SEHNR and FQNEAQ (reference sequence). There are 15 residues in the CDR3. For the CDR3, the DNA is TGTGCCAGCAGCCCTGGGAGGGACCGTCCAGATACGCAGTATTTT. This encodes CASSPGRDRPDTQYF.

The chain combines TRBV24-1 with TRBJ2-7; no clear D gene. V lost 2 bases to trimming and J lost 7 bases, with 8 bases between them. CDR1 and CDR2 from the germline V gene are KGHDR and SFDVKD. The CDR3 consists of 12 residues. Here the CDR3 DNA reads TGTGCCACCAGTGATTCCCTCTTTGAGCAGTACTTC. It translates to CATSDSLFEQYF.

The rearrangement links TRBV5-1 to TRBJ2-7, with D perhaps matching TRBD2 (6 bases). Germline-derived CDR1 and CDR2 are SGHRS and YFSETQ. This CDR3 contains 14 residues. The germline V and J ends were trimmed by 4 bases and 2 bases, with 13 bases remaining between them. Here the CDR3 reads CASSGAGPAYEQYF. The CDR3 nucleotides are TGCGCCAGCAGCGGAGCGGGTCCCGCCTACGAGCAGTACTTC.

In the case of this clone: The sample holds other DNA sequences that translate to the same CDR3. The chain has TRBV3-1 (or the pseudogene TRBV3-2) and TRBJ1-3, with D uncertain. There are 14 residues in the CDR3. Trimming stripped 4 bases from V and 0 bases from J, with 7 bases between. Germline CDR1 is LGHDT and CDR2 is YNNKEL (reference sequence). The CDR3 DNA reads TGTGCCAGCAGCCCCGTTAGCTCTGGAAACACCATATATTTT. Its protein is CASSPVSSGNTIYF.

V and J are TRBV19 and TRBJ1-4; unclear D gene. Germline V gives CDR1 LNHDA, CDR2 SQIVND (reference sequence). This CDR3 comprises 13 residues. Trimming shortened V by 6 bases and J by 4 bases, and 9 bases separated the two germline ends. Here the CDR3 reads CASRTGFNEKLFF. The DNA of the CDR3 is TGTGCCAGTAGGACGGGGTTTAATGAAAAACTGTTTTTT.

This clone was seen only once. The chain couples TRBV18 to TRBJ2-7, with D tentatively TRBD1 (6 bases). Trimming took off 6 bases at V and 4 bases at J, with 13 bases between the two ends. This CDR3 is built from 13 residues. Germline lookup yields CDR1 KGHSH and CDR2 LQKENI. CDR3 nucleotide sequence: TGTGCCAGCTCTTACAGGGTCGGGTACGAGCAGTACTTC. Protein: CASSYRVGYEQYF.

J is TRBJ2-5 and V is TRBV5-5; a possible D gene is TRBD1 (5 bases). The germline V and J ends were trimmed by 5 bases and 5 bases, with 13 bases remaining between them. The length of the CDR3 is 13 residues. Germline-derived CDR1 and CDR2 are SGHKS and YYEKEE (reference sequence). CDR3 in DNA: TGTGCCAGCAGACTCAGGGCATGGGAGACCCAGTACTTC. Its protein product is CASRLRAWETQYF.

The rearrangement uses TRBV5-6 and TRBJ2-5; 7 positions agree with TRBD2. This CDR3 comprises 14 residues. CDR1 is SGHDT and CDR2 is YYEEEE in the germline V gene. V gave up 4 bases and J gave up 1 base; unmatched junction bases: 4. CDR3 nucleotides: TGTGCCAGCAGCGGGGGAGGGTTCCAAGAGACCCAGTACTTC. Encoded protein: CASSGGGFQETQYF.

The rearrangement links TRBV29-1 to TRBJ2-1, with D possibly being TRBD1 (5 bases). The germline V and J ends were trimmed by 6 bases and 8 bases, with 14 bases remaining between them. Germline V gene lookup returns CDR1 SQVTM and CDR2 ANQGSEA. The CDR3 runs 12 residues. The CDR3 DNA sequence: TGCAGCGTCCAGGGCCAAAGAGATGAGCAGTTCTTC. It yields the protein CSVQGQRDEQFF.

This chain links TRBV5-1 with TRBJ1-5; TRBD1 matches at 8 bases. The V gene's germline CDR1 is SGHRS and CDR2 YFSETQ. CDR3 length equals 15 residues. Trimming took 4 bases from V and 4 from J; bases not matched to a gene: 7. CDR3 nucleotide sequence: TGCGCCAGCAGCCCCGACAGGGGAAGTAATCAGCCCCAGCATTTT. Its protein is CASSPDRGSNQPQHF.

The rearrangement uses TRBV6-1 and TRBJ2-1; the match to TRBD2 covers 7 bases. Germline V gives CDR1 MNHNS, CDR2 SASEGT. J lost 11 bases, V lost 1 base, and 8 bases had no gene match. This CDR3 is built from 14 residues. Written as DNA, the CDR3 is TGTGCCAGCAGTGAAGGGGGGAGGGGTCTAAAGCAGTTCTTC. Residues: CASSEGGRGLKQFF.

This clone has just a few counts. The V and J genes are TRBV12-3 or TRBV12-4 and TRBJ2-3, with D maybe TRBD1 (6 bases). This CDR3 comprises 13 residues. V was cut by 6 bases and J by 4 bases, with 11 bases left in between. CDR3 residues: CASSPYRADTQYF. CDR3 sequence (DNA): TGTGCCAGCAGCCCGTACAGGGCAGATACGCAGTATTTT.

This chain connects TRBV10-3 to TRBJ1-2; D might be TRBD1 (6 bases). Looked up from germline, CDR1 is ENHRY and CDR2 is SYGVKD. CDR3 length: 14 amino acids. The V and J ends lost 1 base and 7 bases respectively, with 13 bases between them. CDR3 DNA: TGTGCCATCAGTGAGTTGTCAGGGGCGAGTGGCTACACCTTC. Its protein is CAISELSGASGYTF.

The CDR3 is CASSPTTTYEQYF. The DNA of the CDR3 is TGTGCCAGTAGCCCTACTACAACCTACGAGCAGTACTTC. This sequence joins TRBV19 and TRBJ2-7, with D unresolved. The germline V gene encodes CDR1 LNHDA and CDR2 SQIVND (reference sequence). The length of the CDR3 is 13 residues. Trimming cost V 6 bases and J 2 bases, with 11 bases left between them.

The chain has TRBV6-1 and TRBJ1-2, with D possibly TRBD1 on 6 matching bases. CDR1 MNHNS and CDR2 SASEGT come from the germline V gene. V was clipped by 1 base and J by 1 base, with 13 bases between them. This CDR3 is 16 amino acids long. Here the CDR3 DNA reads TGTGCCAGCAGTGAAGGGCAGGGGCCACTTAACTATGGCTACACCTTC. Its protein product is CASSEGQGPLNYGYTF.

This clone was detected only a few times. The V gene is TRBV19, the J gene TRBJ1-3; D gene unclear. V was shortened by 4 bases and J by 0 bases, with 10 bases between the two germline ends. The CDR3 consists of 15 residues. The germline gives CDR1 LNHDA, CDR2 SQIVND (reference sequence). The CDR3 protein is CASSTSTVSGNTIYF. CDR3 DNA sequence: TGTGCCAGTAGTACCTCAACGGTCTCTGGAAACACCATATATTTT.

This chain links TRBV11-2 with TRBJ2-1, with D possibly being TRBD1 (6 bases). The CDR3 covers 17 residues. V was clipped by 2 bases and J by 5 bases, with 19 bases between them. Germline V gene sequence: CDR1 SGHAT, CDR2 FQNNGV. The CDR3 nucleotides are TGTGCCAGCAGCTTATTGGGGGCCACTGACTATAACAATGAGCAGTTCTTC. Amino acids: CASSLLGATDYNNEQFF.

The genes are TRBV19 and TRBJ2-2; 10 bases are shared with TRBD2. The CDR3 extends over 15 amino acids. Trimming took 4 bases from V and 2 from J; bases not matched to a gene: 1. Germline CDR1 reads LNHDA; CDR2 reads SQIVND (reference sequence). The CDR3 nucleotides are TGTGCCAGTAGTACTAGCGGGGGAAACACCGGGGAGCTGTTTTTT. It translates to CASSTSGGNTGELFF. Looking up the rest from reference TRBV19 and TRBJ2-2 gives the full variable domain: DGGITQSPKYLFRKEGQNVTLSCEQNLNHDAMYWYRQDPGQGLRLIYYSQIVNDFQKGDIAEGYSVSREKKESFPLTVTSAQKNPTAFYLCASSTSGGNTGELFFGEGSRLTVL.

V and J are TRBV2 and TRBJ1-4; D gene uncertain. The CDR3 length is 12 residues. V was pared by 3 bases and J by 11 bases, with 10 bases between. CDR1 is SNHLY and CDR2 is FYNNEI in the germline V gene. The CDR3 here is CASSERLHKLFF. Written as DNA, the CDR3 is TGTGCCAGCAGTGAGCGGCTGCACAAACTGTTTTTT. The complete variable domain, with remaining parts taken from reference TRBV2 and TRBJ1-4, reads EPEVTQTPSHQVTQMGQEVILRCVPISNHLYFYWYRQILGQKVEFLVSFYNNEISEKSEIFDDQFSVERPDGSNFTLKIRSTKLEDSAMYFCASSERLHKLFFGSGTQLSVL.